The 9 T cell receptor beta chains below were found in one sample sequenced in a study of T cells in Graves' hyperthyroidism and ophthalmopathy. From RNA transcripts, TCR beta CDR3 regions were amplified. In the first-round RT-PCR of the TCR CDR3, the HTBI primer set was used. MiXCR, run by TCRdb on the multiplex PCR reads, gives a single entry per CDR3 protein. The data contain roughly 500,000 distinct CDR3 sequences, around 45% of them singletons. The source material was peripheral blood or thyroid tissue (not recorded which). These receptor sequences come from an adult woman with Graves' disease, either hyperthyroidism or ophthalmopathy (not recorded which).

On this clonotype itself: The junction and the germline gene differ at one end; a read error may be behind it. The chain is built from TRBV2 and TRBJ2-3, with 10 nucleotides matching TRBD1. The CDR3 runs to 16 residues. CDR1 and CDR2 from the germline V gene are SNHLY and FYNNEI. CDR3 residues: CASSETRTGGDTADTF. The CDR3 region has the DNA TGTGCCAGCAGTGAAACTAGGACAGGGGGGGACACAGCGGATACATTT.

This clonotype was detected once. The chain is built from TRBV7-9 and TRBJ1-5, with D maybe TRBD1 (6 bases). Per the germline V gene, CDR1 is SEHNR and CDR2 is FQNEAQ (reference sequence). The CDR3 loop spans 14 amino acids. The V gene lost 6 bases and the J gene lost 3 bases, with 12 bases spanning the gap. The CDR3 reads CASSYQGLNQPQHF. The CDR3 nucleotides read TGTGCCAGCAGTTATCAGGGGCTCAATCAGCCCCAGCATTTT.

This clonotype has only a few counts. J is TRBJ1-2 and V is TRBV18, with TRBD1 as a possible D gene (6 bases). The CDR3 covers 13 residues. Germline assignment: CDR1 KGHSH and CDR2 LQKENI. V gave up 2 bases and J gave up 6 bases, with 10 bases separating them. CDR3 amino acids: CASSPNRADGYTF. CDR3 DNA: TGTGCCAGCTCACCAAACAGGGCCGATGGCTACACCTTC.

This chain links TRBV7-9 with TRBJ1-5; 10 nucleotides line up with TRBD1. The CDR3 runs to 15 residues. Germline V gene lookup returns CDR1 SEHNR and CDR2 FQNEAQ (reference sequence). V lost 5 bases, J lost 4 bases, and 5 bases stayed unmatched. Written as DNA, the CDR3 is TGTGCCAGCAGCCAAGACAGGGGGCAGAATCAGCCCCAGCATTTT. It yields the protein CASSQDRGQNQPQHF.

The chain couples TRBV4-2 to TRBJ1-5; D not certain. The CDR3 extends over 14 amino acids. From germline, CDR1 is LGHNA and CDR2 YNFKEQ. The V end lost 0 bases, the J end lost 11 bases, and 14 bases lay between the germline ends. CDR3 coding DNA: TGTGCCAGCAGCCAAGACAGGAGGCAAGAGACCCAGCATTTT. The encoded protein is CASSQDRRQETQHF.

This clonotype was counted many times. The J gene is TRBJ1-5, the V gene TRBV4-1; D perhaps matches TRBD1 (6 bases). Germline CDR1 is MGHRA and CDR2 is YSYEKL. V lost 3 bases, J lost 7 bases, and 10 bases lay in between. The CDR3 extends over 13 amino acids. CDR3 in amino acids: CASSHRGEQPQHF. DNA for the CDR3: TGCGCCAGCAGCCACAGGGGTGAACAGCCCCAGCATTTT.

The chain links TRBV20-1 to TRBJ1-1; no reliable D call. Germline loops: CDR1 DFQATT, CDR2 SNEGSKA (reference sequence). Trimming took 0 bases from V and 11 from J, leaving 22 bases between them. CDR3 length: 15 residues. CDR3 loop: CSARDRLWPSPVAFF. For the CDR3, the DNA is TGCAGTGCTAGAGATCGTTTGTGGCCTTCCCCGGTGGCTTTCTTT.

The chain recombines TRBV10-3 with TRBJ2-5; D is unclear. The germline V gene has CDR1 ENHRY and CDR2 SYGVKD. The V and J ends lost 2 bases and 5 bases respectively, with 12 bases between them. This CDR3 comprises 14 residues. CDR3 nucleotide sequence: TGTGCCATCAGTGAGGGGAATCCCCAGGAGACCCAGTACTTC. This translates into CAISEGNPQETQYF.

The V and J genes are TRBV27 and TRBJ1-2, with a possible D match to TRBD1 (5 bases). V lost 3 bases and J 0 bases, leaving 14 bases between the germline ends. Per germline, CDR1 MNHEY and CDR2 SMNVEV (reference sequence). This CDR3 is 16 amino acids long. This CDR3 reads CASSFLGTTTNYGYTF. CDR3 DNA sequence: TGTGCCAGCAGTTTTTTAGGGACCACTACTAACTATGGCTACACCTTC.